These T cell receptor beta chains were read from a single sample in a study of blood T cell repertoires in COVID-19. Using immunoSEQ multiplex PCR, the repertoire was profiled, and TCRdb retains in-frame clones only, with some absent. The table lists 35,000 to 55,000 clones, roughly nine tenths of them singletons. Sequenced material: peripheral blood. These receptors were collected from a man between 65 and 85 years old with active COVID-19. Each CDR3 is given with its conserved first and last residue. Clone size appears in some rows only: once, few, many, or a class for an expanded clone.

v_call	clone_size	j_call	cdr3_aa
TRBV6-2/TRBV6-3	.	TRBJ2-1	CASSPGQGKGSSYNEQFF
TRBV6-6	few	TRBJ2-1	CASSYTGQGINNEQFF
TRBV5-6	.	TRBJ1-1	CASSSDRGRDLNTEAFF
TRBV27	.	TRBJ1-5	CASSPLDRGSSQPQHF
TRBV5-1	.	TRBJ2-3	CASSLGARQDTQYF
TRBV7-8	.	TRBJ2-2	CASSYSGAGTGELFF
TRBV6-5	once	TRBJ1-5	CASIPPGTDGPQHF
TRBV28	.	TRBJ2-7	CASRRQGVGSYEQYF
TRBV3-1/TRBV3-2	.	TRBJ2-1	CASSQVAGDNEQFF
TRBV14	.	TRBJ1-4	CASSGGGEGLFF
TRBV14	.	TRBJ2-1	CASSQGGAQFF
TRBV4-3	.	TRBJ2-2	CASSQAPTGANTGELFF
TRBV4-3	.	TRBJ1-2	CASSLGTGTYGYTF
TRBV27	few	TRBJ1-4	CASSFYRQNAANEKLFF